This T cell receptor (beta chain) was obtained from a study of blood T cell repertoires in COVID-19. As for the study in general: Sites in the United States, Italy and Spain provided acute and convalescent COVID-19 samples. T cells, B-cell-depleted T cells, or PBMCs provided the cDNA or gDNA that served as material.

The length of the CDR3 is 14 residues. Trimming left V 5 bases short and J 0 bases short, with 10 bases between. Germline values: CDR1 LNHDA, CDR2 SQIVND (reference sequence). Using immunoSEQ multiplex PCR, the repertoire was profiled, and TCRdb retains in-frame clones only, with some absent. The top ten hold 4.3% of the sample, which has approximately 450,000 clones, 80% to 90% seen once. The chain carries TRBV19 and TRBJ1-1, with a possible D match to TRBD1 (5 bases). The receptor was isolated from a woman in her 30s with acute or convalescent COVID-19. Material for sequencing was peripheral blood. The CDR3 DNA reads as TGTGCCAGTAGTTTGGGACTGTTGAACACTGAAGCTTTCTTT. Protein: CASSLGLLNTEAFF.